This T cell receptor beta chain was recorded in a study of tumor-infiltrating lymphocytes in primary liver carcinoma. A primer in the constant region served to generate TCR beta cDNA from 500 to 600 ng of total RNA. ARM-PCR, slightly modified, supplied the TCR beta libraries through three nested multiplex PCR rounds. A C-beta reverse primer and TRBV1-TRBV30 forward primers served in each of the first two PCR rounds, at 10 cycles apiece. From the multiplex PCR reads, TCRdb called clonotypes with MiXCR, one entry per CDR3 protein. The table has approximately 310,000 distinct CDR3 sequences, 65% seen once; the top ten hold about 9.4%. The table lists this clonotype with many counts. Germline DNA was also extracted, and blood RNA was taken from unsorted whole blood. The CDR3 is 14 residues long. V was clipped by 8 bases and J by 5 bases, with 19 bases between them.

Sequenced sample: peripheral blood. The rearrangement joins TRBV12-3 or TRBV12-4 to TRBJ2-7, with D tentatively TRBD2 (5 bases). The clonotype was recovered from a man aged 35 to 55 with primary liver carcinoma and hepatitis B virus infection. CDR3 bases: TGTGCCAGCCGGAACCAGGAGGAGATCGACGAGCAGTACTTC. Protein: CASRNQEEIDEQYF.